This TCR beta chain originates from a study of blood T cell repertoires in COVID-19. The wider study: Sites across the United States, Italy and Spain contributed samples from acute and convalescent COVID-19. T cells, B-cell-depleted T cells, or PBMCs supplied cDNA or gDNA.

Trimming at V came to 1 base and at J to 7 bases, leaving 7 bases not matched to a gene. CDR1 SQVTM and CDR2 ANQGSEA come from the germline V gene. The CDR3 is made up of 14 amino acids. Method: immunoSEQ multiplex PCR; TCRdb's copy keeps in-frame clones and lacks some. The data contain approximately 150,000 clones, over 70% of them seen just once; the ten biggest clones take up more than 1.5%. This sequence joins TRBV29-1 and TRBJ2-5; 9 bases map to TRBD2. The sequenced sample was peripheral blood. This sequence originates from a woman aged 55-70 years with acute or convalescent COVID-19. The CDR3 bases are TGCAGCGTTGAAGGGGTAGCGGGAGACGGGACCCAGTACTTC. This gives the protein CSVEGVAGDGTQYF.